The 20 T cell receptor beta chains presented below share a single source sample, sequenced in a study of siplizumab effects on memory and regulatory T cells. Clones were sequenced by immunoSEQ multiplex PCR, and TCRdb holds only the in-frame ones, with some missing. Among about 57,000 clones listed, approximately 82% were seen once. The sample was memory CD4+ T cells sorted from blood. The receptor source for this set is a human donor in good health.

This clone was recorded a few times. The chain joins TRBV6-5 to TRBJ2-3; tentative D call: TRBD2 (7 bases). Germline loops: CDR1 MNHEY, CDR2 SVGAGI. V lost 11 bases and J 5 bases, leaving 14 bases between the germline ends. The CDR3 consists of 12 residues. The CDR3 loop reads CAVGGAGDTQYF. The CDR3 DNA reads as TGTGCCGTGGGGGGGGCGGGAGATACGCAGTATTTT.

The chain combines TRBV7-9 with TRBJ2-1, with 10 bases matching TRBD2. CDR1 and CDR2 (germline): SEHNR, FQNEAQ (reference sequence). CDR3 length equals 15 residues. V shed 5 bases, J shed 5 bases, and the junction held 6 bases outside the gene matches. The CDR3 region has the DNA TGTGCCAGCAGCCCCGGGACTAGCGTAAACAATGAGCAGTTCTTC. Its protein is CASSPGTSVNNEQFF.

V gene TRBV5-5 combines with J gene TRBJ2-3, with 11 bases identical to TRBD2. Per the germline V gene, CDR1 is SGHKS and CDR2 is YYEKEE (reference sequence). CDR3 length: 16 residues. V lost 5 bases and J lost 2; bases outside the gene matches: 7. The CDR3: CASRTGLAGPTDTQYF. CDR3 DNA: TGTGCCAGCAGAACCGGACTAGCGGGTCCCACAGATACGCAGTATTTT.

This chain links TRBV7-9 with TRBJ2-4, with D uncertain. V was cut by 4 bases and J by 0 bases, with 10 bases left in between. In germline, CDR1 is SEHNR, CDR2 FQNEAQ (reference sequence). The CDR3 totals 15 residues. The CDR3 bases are TGTGCCAGCAGCTCGCCAGAGGTAGCCAAAAACATTCAGTACTTC. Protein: CASSSPEVAKNIQYF.

The CDR3 is CASSGSQQGKQETQYF. In DNA, the CDR3 is TGTGCCAGCAGCGGGTCCCAACAGGGCAAACAAGAGACCCAGTACTTC. The chain has TRBV7-9 and TRBJ2-5, with a tentative D call TRBD1 (6 bases). The length of the CDR3 is 16 residues. Germline CDR1 is SEHNR and CDR2 is FQNEAQ (reference sequence). Deletions cut 5 bases from V and 2 bases from J, with 18 bases between.

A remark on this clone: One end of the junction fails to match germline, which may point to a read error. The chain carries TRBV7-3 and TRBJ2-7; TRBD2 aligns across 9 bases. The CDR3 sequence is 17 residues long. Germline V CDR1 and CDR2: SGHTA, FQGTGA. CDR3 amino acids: CASSLTNRAGEAGGPSF. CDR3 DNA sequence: TGTGCCAGCAGCTTAACGAACCGGGCAGGGGAAGCGGGAGGCCCTTCCTTC.

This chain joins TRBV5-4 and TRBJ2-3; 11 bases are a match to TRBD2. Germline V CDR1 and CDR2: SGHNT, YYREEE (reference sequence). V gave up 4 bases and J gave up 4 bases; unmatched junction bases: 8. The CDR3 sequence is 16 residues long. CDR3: CASSPVAGGFPDTQYF. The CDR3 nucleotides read TGTGCCAGCAGCCCGGTAGCGGGAGGGTTCCCAGATACGCAGTATTTT. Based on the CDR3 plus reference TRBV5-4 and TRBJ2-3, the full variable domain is ETGVTQSPTHLIKTRGQQVTLRCSSQSGHNTVSWYQQALGQGPQFIFQYYREEENGRGNFPPRFSGLQFPNYSSELNVNALELDDSALYLCASSPVAGGFPDTQYFGPGTRLTVL.

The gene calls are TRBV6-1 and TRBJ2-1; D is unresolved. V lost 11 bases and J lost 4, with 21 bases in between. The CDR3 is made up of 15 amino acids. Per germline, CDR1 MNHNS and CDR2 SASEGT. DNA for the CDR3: TGTGCCGCGGAAAGGCAGGCCGTATCTTACAATGAGCAGTTCTTC. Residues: CAAERQAVSYNEQFF.

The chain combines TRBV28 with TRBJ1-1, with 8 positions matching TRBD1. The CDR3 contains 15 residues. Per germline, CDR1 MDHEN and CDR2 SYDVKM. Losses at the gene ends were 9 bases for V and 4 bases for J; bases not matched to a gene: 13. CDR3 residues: CASNTGGVLGTEAFF. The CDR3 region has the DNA TGTGCCAGTAACACAGGGGGGGTTTTAGGCACTGAAGCTTTCTTT.

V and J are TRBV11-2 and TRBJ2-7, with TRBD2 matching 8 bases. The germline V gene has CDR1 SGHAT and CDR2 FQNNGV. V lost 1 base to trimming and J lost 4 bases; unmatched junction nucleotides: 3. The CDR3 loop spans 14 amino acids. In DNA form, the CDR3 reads TGTGCCAGCAGCTTAGGCGGGGGGTTTTACGAGCAGTACTTC. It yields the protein CASSLGGGFYEQYF.

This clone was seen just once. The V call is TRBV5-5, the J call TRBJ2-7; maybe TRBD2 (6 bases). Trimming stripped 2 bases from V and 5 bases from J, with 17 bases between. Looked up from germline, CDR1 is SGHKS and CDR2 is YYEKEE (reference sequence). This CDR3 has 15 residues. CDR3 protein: CASSFGGRLSDEQYF. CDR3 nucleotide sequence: TGTGCCAGCAGCTTCGGGGGAAGATTGTCCGACGAGCAGTACTTC.

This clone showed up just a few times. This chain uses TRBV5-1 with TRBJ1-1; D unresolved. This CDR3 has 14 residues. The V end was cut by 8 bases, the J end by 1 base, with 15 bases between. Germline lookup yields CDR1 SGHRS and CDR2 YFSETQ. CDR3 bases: TGCGCCAGTGATACGGGGAATCAGAACACTGAAGCTTTCTTT. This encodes CASDTGNQNTEAFF.

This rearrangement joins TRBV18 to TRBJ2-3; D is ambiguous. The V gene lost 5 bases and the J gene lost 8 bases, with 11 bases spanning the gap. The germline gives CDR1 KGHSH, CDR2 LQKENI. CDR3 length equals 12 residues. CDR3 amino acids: CASSTRVATQYF. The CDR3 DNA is TGTGCCAGCTCAACTCGGGTGGCTACGCAGTATTTT. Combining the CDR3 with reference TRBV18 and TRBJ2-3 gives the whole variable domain NAGVMQNPRHLVRRRGQEARLRCSPMKGHSHVYWYRQLPEEGLKFMVYLQKENIIDESGMPKERFSAEFPKEGPSILRIQQVVRGDSAAYFCASSTRVATQYFGPGTRLTVL.

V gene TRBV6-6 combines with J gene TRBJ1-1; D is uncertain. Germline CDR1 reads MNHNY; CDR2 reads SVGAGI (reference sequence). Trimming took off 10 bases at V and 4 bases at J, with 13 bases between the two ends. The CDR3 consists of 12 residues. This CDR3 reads CATYRQFTEAFF. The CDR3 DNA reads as TGTGCCACATATAGGCAATTCACTGAAGCTTTCTTT.

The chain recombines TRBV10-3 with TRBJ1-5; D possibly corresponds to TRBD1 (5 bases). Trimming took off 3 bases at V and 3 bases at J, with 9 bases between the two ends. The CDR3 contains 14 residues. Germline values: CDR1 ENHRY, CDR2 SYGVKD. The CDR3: CAISEGDNNQPQHF. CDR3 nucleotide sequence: TGTGCCATCAGTGAAGGGGATAACAATCAGCCCCAGCATTTT.

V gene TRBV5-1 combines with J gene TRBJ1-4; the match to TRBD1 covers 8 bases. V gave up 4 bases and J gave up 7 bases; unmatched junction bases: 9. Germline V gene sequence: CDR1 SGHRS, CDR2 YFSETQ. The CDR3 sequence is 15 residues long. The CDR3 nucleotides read TGCGCCAGCAGCGGGACAGGAGGTTTCGGTGAAAAACTGTTTTTT. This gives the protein CASSGTGGFGEKLFF.

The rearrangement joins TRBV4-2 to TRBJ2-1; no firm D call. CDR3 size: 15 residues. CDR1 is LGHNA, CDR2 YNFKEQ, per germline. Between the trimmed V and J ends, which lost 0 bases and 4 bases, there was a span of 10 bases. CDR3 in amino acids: CASSQDLDVYNEQFF. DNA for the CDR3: TGTGCCAGCAGCCAAGATTTGGACGTGTACAATGAGCAGTTCTTC.

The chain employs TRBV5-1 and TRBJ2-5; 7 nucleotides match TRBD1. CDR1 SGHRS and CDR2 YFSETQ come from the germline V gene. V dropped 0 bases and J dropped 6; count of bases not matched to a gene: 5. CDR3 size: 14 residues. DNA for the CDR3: TGCGCCAGCAGCTTGGCCGGGACAGAGCAGACCCAGTACTTC. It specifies CASSLAGTEQTQYF. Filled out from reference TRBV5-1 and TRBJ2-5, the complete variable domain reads KAGVTQTPRYLIKTRGQQVTLSCSPISGHRSVSWYQQTPGQGLQFLFEYFSETQRNKGNFPGRFSGRQFSNSRSEMNVSTLELGDSALYLCASSLAGTEQTQYFGPGTRLLVL.

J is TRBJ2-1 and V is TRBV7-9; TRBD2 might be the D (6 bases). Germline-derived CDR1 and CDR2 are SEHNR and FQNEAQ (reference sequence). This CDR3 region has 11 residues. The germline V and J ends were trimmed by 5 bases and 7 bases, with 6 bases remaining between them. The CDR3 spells CASSGRNEQFF. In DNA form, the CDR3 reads TGTGCCAGCAGCGGGAGGAATGAGCAGTTCTTC.

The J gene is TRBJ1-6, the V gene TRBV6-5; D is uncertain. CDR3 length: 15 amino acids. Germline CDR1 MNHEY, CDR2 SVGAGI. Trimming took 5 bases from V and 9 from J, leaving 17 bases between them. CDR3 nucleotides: TGTGCCAGCAGTCACCCAAGGGCTTCGATTTCACCCCTCCACTTT. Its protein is CASSHPRASISPLHF.